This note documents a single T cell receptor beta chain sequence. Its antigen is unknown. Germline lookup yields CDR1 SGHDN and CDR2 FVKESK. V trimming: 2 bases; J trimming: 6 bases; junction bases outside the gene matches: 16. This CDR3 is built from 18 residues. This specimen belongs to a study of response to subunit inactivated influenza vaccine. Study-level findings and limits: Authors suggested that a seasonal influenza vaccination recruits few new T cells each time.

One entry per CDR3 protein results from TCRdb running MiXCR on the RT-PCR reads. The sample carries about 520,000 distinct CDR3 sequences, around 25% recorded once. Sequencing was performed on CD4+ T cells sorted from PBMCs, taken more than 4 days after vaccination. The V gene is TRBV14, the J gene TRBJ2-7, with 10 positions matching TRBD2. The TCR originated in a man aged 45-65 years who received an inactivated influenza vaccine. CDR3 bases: TGTGCCAGCAGCCAACCCTACTCTCCAGCGGGAGGGCCAGGCGAGCAGTACTTC. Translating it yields CASSQPYSPAGGPGEQYF.